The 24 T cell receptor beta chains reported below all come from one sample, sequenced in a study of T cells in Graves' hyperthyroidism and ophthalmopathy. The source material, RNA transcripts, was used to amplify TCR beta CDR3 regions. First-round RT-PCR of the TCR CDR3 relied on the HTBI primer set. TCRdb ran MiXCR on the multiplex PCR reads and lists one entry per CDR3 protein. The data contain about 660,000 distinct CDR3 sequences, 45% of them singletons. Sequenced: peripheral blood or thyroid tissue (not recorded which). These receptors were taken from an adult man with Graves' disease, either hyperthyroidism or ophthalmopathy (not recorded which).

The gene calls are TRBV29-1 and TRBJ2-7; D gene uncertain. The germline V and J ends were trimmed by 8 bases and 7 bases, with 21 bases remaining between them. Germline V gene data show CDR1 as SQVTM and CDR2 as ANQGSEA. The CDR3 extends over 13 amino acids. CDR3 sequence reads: CSSRGGPRMEQYF. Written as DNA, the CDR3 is TGCAGCAGCCGTGGCGGTCCTCGGATGGAGCAGTACTTC.

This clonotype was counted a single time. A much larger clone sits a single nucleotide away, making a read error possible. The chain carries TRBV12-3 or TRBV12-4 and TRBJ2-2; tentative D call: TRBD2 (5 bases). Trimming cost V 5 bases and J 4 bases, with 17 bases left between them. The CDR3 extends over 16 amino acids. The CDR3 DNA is TGTGCCAGCAGTGACTTCGCGGGCCCGATCACCGGGGAGCTGTTTTTT. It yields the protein CASSDFAGPITGELFF.

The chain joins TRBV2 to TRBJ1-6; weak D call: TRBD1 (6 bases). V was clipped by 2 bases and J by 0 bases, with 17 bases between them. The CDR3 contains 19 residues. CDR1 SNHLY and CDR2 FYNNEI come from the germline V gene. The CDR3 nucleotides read TGTGCCAGCAGTGAACGGAGGAGTAGGGGGAGCTCCTATAATTCACCCCTCCACTTT. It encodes CASSERRSRGSSYNSPLHF.

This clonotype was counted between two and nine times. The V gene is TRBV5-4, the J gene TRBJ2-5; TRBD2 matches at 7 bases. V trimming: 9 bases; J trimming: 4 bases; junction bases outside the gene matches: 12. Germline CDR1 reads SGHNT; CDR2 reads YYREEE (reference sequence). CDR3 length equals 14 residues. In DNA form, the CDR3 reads TGTGCCAACCCGGGGCTAGCGGTTGGAGAGACCCAGTACTTC. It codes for CANPGLAVGETQYF.

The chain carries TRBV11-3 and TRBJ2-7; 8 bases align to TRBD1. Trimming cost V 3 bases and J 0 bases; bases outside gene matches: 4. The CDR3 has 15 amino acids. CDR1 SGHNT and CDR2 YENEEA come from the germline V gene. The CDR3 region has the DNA TGTGCCAGCAGCTTTCACAGGGGGAGCTCCTACGAGCAGTACTTC. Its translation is CASSFHRGSSYEQYF. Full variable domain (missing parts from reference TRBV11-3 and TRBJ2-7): EAGVVQSPRYKIIEKKQPVAFWCNPISGHNTLYWYLQNLGQGPELLIRYENEEAVDDSQLPKDRFSAERLKGVDSTLKIQPAELGDSAVYLCASSFHRGSSYEQYFGPGTRLTVT.

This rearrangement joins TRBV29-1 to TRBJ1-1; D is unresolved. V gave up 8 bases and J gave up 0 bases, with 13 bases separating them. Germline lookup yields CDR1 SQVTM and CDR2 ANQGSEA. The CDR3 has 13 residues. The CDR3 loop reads CSLDEGLNTEAFF. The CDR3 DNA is TGCAGCTTAGATGAAGGATTGAACACTGAAGCTTTCTTT. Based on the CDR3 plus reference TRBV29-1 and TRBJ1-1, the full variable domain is SAVISQKPSRDICQRGTSLTIQCQVDSQVTMMFWYRQQPGQSLTLIATANQGSEATYESGFVIDKFPISRPNLTFSTLTVSNMSPEDSSIYLCSLDEGLNTEAFFGQGTRLTVV.

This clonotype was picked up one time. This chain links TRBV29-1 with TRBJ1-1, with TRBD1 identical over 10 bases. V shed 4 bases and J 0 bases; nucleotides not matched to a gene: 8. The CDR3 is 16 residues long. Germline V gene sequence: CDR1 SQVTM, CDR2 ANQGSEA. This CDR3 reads CSVGPGQGNLNTEAFF. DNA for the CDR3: TGCAGCGTTGGGCCGGGACAGGGGAACCTGAACACTGAAGCTTTCTTT.

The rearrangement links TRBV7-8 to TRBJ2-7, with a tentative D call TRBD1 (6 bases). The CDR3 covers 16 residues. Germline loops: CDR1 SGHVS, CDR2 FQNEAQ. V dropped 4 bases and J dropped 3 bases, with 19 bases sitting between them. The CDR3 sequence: CASSSGAEEPIYEQYF. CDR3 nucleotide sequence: TGTGCCAGCAGCTCAGGGGCGGAGGAGCCCATCTACGAGCAGTACTTC.

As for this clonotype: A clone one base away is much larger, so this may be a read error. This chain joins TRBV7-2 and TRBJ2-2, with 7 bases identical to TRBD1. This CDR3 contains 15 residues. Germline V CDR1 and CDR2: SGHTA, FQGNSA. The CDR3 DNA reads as TGTGCCGGCAGCCTTAGACAGGGAGACACCGGGGAGCTGTTTTTT. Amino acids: CAGSLRQGDTGELFF.

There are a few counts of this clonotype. In nucleotides, the CDR3 is TGTGCCAGCAGCTTAAGTGGGGTATCGGGCGGCTACACCTTC. It specifies CASSLSGVSGGYTF. The chain is built from TRBV7-3 and TRBJ1-2; D is undetermined. Germline CDR1 and CDR2: SGHTA and FQGTGA. Trimming removed 1 base at V and 8 bases at J, with 14 bases between. The CDR3 covers 14 residues.

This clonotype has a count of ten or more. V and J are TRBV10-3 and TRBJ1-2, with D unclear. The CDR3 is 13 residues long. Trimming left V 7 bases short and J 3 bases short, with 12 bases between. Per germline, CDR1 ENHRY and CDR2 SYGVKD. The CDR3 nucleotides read TGTGCCATCAAGGGCCTCGAGGACTATGGCTACACCTTC. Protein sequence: CAIKGLEDYGYTF.

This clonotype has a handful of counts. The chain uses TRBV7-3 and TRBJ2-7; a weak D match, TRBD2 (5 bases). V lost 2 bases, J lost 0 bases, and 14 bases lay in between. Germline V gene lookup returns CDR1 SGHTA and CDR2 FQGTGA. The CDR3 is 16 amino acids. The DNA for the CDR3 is TGTGCCAGCAGCTTACTAGGCCCAAGCGGCTCCTACGAGCAGTACTTC. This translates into CASSLLGPSGSYEQYF.

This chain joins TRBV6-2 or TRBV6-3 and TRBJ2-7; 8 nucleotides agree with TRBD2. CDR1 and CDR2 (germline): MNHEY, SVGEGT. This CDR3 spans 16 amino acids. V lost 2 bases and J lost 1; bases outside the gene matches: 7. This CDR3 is CASSYRGGSQSYEQYF. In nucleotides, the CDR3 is TGTGCCAGCAGTTACCGGGGGGGGAGTCAGTCCTACGAGCAGTACTTC.

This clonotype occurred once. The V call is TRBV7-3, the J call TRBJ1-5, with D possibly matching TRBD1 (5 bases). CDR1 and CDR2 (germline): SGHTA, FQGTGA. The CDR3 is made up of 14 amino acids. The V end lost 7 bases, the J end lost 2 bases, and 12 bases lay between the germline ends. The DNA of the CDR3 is TGTGCCAGCACTAGAGACAGACGCAATCAGCCCCAGCATTTT. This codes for CASTRDRRNQPQHF.

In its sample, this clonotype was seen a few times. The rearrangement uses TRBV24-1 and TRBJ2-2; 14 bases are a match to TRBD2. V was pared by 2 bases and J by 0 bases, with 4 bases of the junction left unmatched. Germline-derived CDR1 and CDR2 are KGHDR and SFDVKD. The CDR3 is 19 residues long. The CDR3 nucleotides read TGTGCCACCAGTGATTGGGGACTAGCGGGAGCCACGAACACCGGGGAGCTGTTTTTT. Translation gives CATSDWGLAGATNTGELFF.

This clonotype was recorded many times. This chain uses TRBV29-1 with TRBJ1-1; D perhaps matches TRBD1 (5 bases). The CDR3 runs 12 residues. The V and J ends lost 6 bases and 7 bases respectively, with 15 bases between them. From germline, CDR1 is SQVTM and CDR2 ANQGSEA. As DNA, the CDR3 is TGCAGCGTCGGGGACGCCGGGAATGAAGCTTTCTTT. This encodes CSVGDAGNEAFF.

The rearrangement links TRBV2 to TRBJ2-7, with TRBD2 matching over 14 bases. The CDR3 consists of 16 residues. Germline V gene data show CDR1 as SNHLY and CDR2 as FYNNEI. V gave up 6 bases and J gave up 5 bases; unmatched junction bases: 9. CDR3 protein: CASSLTSGRASDEQYF. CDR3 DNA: TGTGCCAGCAGCTTGACTAGCGGGAGGGCCAGTGACGAGCAGTACTTC.

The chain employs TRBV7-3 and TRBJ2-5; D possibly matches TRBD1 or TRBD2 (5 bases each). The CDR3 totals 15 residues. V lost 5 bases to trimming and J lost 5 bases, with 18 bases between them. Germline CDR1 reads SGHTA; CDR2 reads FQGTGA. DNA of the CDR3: TGTGCCAGCAGCAGAAGGGACCGAACGGAGGAGACCCAGTACTTC. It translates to CASSRRDRTEETQYF.

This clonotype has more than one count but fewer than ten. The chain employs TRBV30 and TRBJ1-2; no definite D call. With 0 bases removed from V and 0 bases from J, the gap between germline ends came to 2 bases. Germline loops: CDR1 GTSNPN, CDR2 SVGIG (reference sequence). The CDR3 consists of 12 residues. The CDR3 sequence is CAWSVTNYGYTF. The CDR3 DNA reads TGTGCCTGGAGTGTAACTAACTATGGCTACACCTTC.

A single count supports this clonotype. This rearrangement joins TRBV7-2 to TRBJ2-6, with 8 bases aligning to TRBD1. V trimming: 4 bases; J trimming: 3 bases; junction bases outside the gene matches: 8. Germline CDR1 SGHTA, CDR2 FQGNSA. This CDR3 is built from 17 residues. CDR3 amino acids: CASSSPPGGFGANVLTF. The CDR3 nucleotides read TGTGCCAGCAGCTCCCCACCAGGGGGCTTTGGGGCCAACGTCCTGACTTTC. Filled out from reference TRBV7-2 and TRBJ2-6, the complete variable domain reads GAGVSQSPSNKVTEKGKDVELRCDPISGHTALYWYRQSLGQGLEFLIYFQGNSAPDKSGLPSDRFSAERTGGSVSTLTIQRTQQEDSAVYLCASSSPPGGFGANVLTFGAGSRLTVL.

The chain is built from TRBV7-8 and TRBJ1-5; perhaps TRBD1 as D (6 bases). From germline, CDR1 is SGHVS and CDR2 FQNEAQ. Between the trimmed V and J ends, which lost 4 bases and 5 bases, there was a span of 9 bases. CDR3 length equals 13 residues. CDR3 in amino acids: CASSSNRDQPQHF. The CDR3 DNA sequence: TGTGCCAGCAGCTCGAACAGGGATCAGCCCCAGCATTTT.

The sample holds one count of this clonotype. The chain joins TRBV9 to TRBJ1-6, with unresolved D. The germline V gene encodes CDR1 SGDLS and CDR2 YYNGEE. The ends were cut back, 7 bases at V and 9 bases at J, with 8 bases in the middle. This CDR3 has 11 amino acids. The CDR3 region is CASLAPSPLHF. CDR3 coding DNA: TGTGCCAGCTTAGCGCCTTCACCCCTCCACTTT.

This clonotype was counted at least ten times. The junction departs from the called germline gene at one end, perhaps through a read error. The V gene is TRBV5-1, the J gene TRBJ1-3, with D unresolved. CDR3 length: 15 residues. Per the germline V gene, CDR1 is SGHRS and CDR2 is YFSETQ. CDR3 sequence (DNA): TGTGCCAGCAGCCCCGACGGAAGCTCTGGAAACACCATATATTTT. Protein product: CASSPDGSSGNTIYF.

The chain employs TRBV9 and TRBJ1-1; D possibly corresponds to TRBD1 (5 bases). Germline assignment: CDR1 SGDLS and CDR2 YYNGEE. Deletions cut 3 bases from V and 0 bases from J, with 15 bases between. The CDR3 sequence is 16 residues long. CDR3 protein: CASSARPTVMNTEAFF. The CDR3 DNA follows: TGTGCCAGCAGCGCCAGACCGACAGTCATGAACACTGAAGCTTTCTTT.